The rows below give T cell receptor beta chains drawn from one sample of a study of blood T cell repertoires in COVID-19. Some clones are missing from TCRdb's copy, which holds only in-frame ones; the method was immunoSEQ multiplex PCR. The sample consists of 280,000 or so clones, around 87% of them appearing once. The sequenced sample was peripheral blood. Receptors originate from a woman aged 25 to 45 who had recovered from COVID-19. Each CDR3 is given with its conserved first and last residue. D genes are given only for firm matches. A clone size is listed for some rows: how often the clone was seen (once, few, many), or a class if it is expanded.

clone_size	d_call	v_call	j_call	cdr3_nt	cdr3_aa
.	TRBD1	TRBV19	TRBJ1-2	TGTGCCAGTAGTATCCGGGACAGGGGCAGCTACACCTTC	CASSIRDRGSYTF
.	.	TRBV5-1	TRBJ1-2	TGCGCCAGCAGCTTGCACGCAAGCTCGTATGGCTACACCTTC	CASSLHASSYGYTF
.	.	TRBV6-2/TRBV6-3	TRBJ1-1	TGTGCCACCAACCCTGGGCGACAGATGAACACTGAAGCTTTCTTT	CATNPGRQMNTEAFF
.	TRBD2	TRBV7-8	TRBJ2-1	TGTGCCAGCAGCCACGGGGCTAGCGGGGGGTATGAGCAGTTCTTC	CASSHGASGGYEQFF
.	.	TRBV19	TRBJ2-1	TGTGCCAGTAGCCAGGACTCCAGCGGAAATGAGCAGTTCTTC	CASSQDSSGNEQFF
once	.	TRBV14	TRBJ2-3	TGTGCCAGCAGCCAAGACAGGGCGGCAGATACGCAGTATTTT	CASSQDRAADTQYF
.	TRBD2	TRBV4-2	TRBJ2-2	TGTGCCAGCACCCCAAGGACTAGCGGGGGGCCGAACACCGGGGAGCTGTTTTTT	CASTPRTSGGPNTGELFF
.	.	TRBV7-9	TRBJ1-1	TGTGCCAGCAGCTTAGGGCCAGGAAACACTGAAGCTTTCTTT	CASSLGPGNTEAFF
.	TRBD2	TRBV6-5	TRBJ2-1	TGTGCCACCGCATTCAGGGCTAGCGGTGACAATGAGCAGTTCTTC	CATAFRASGDNEQFF
.	.	TRBV6-5	TRBJ2-7	TGTGCCAGCAGTTACTCGACAGGAGGAGAGCAGTACTTC	CASSYSTGGEQYF
.	.	TRBV3-1/TRBV3-2	TRBJ2-5	TGTGCCAGCAGCCAAGGAGGAAAGGGGCACCAAGAGACCCAGTACTTC	CASSQGGKGHQETQYF
.	TRBD1	TRBV19	TRBJ2-7	TGTGCCAGTAGTATAGGTGTGGGACAGTCTTACGAGCAGTACTTC	CASSIGVGQSYEQYF
.	TRBD1	TRBV10-3	TRBJ1-2	TGTGCCATCAGTGAGTCGGGACAGGAGAACTATGGCTACACCTTC	CAISESGQENYGYTF
.	.	TRBV5-6	TRBJ1-6	TGTGCCAGCAGCTTGGCCGGGTGGAATAATTCACCCCTCCACTTT	CASSLAGWNNSPLHF
.	.	TRBV7-2	TRBJ2-3	TGTGCCAGCAGCTCCTCGGCCAGCGGCTTCACAGATACGCAGTATTTT	CASSSSASGFTDTQYF
.	TRBD2	TRBV7-3	TRBJ2-1	TGTGCCAGCAGCTCGTATAGCGGGAGGAGCTACAATGAGCAGTTCTTC	CASSSYSGRSYNEQFF
once	TRBD2	TRBV6-2/TRBV6-3	TRBJ2-4	TGTGCCAGCAGTTGGGCTAGCGGGAGACAAGGGTACTTC	CASSWASGRQGYF
.	.	TRBV6-5	TRBJ1-2	TGTGCCAGCAGTCCCCGTTCAGGGGCGATTGGCTACACCTTC	CASSPRSGAIGYTF
.	.	TRBV4-2	TRBJ2-2	TGTGCCAGCAGCCAGGGGGCGAGCACCGGGGAGCTGTTTTTT	CASSQGASTGELFF
.	TRBD1	TRBV6-1	TRBJ1-2	TGTGCCAGCAGTGAAGAGGTTTGGTGGGACAGGGATGGCTACACCTTC	CASSEEVWWDRDGYTF
.	TRBD1	TRBV7-8	TRBJ1-6	TGTGCCAGCAGCTTAGCCGGGACAGAGTCACCCCTCCACTTT	CASSLAGTESPLHF
once	.	TRBV6-1	TRBJ2-3	TGTGCCAGCAGTGAGATTAGCCTGGTGGGCACAGATACGCAGTATTTT	CASSEISLVGTDTQYF
.	TRBD1	TRBV7-9	TRBJ1-6	TGTGCCAGCAGCTCAGGGACAGGGCTGACACCCCTCCACTTT	CASSSGTGLTPLHF
.	TRBD1	TRBV15	TRBJ1-6	TGTGCCACCAGCAAGGGACAGTTTGATTCACCCCTCCACTTT	CATSKGQFDSPLHF
.	.	TRBV27	TRBJ2-7	TGTGCCAGCAGTCCCGGGGATTCCTACGAGCAGTACTTC	CASSPGDSYEQYF
.	.	TRBV5-1	TRBJ2-7	TGCGCCAGCAGGCGGAACTTACAGGGCGCCGACGAGCAGTACTTC	CASRRNLQGADEQYF
once	.	TRBV4-3	TRBJ2-3	TGCGCCAGCAGCCAAGACCGACAGAACACAGATACGCAGTATTTT	CASSQDRQNTDTQYF
.	.	TRBV4-1	TRBJ2-1	TGCGCCAGCAGCCAAGGTAGGGGTAATGAGCAGTTCTTC	CASSQGRGNEQFF
.	.	TRBV6-6	TRBJ2-3	TGTGCCAGCGAGGGAAGCACAGATACGCAGTATTTT	CASEGSTDTQYF
.	.	TRBV5-8	TRBJ2-1	TGTGCCAGCTTACAGACGTGGGGGCGATGGAATGAGCAGTTCTTC	CASLQTWGRWNEQFF
.	.	TRBV7-2	TRBJ2-1	TGTGCCAGCAGCTTAGCACTAGTTTCAGCCTACTATGAGCAGTTCTTC	CASSLALVSAYYEQFF
.	.	TRBV29-1	TRBJ2-7	TGCAGCGTGCAAACGGTGAGCTCCTACGAGCAGTACTTC	CSVQTVSSYEQYF
.	TRBD1	TRBV28	TRBJ1-4	TGTGCCAGCAACTCACGCGCAGGGACAGGGGGCATGCTCGTTGGTGAAAAACTGTTTTTT	CASNSRAGTGGMLVGEKLFF
.	TRBD1	TRBV28	TRBJ2-7	TGTGCCAGCAGCCTCCGGGACAGACAGTACTTC	CASSLRDRQYF
.	TRBD2	TRBV29-1	TRBJ2-7	TGCAGCGGGAGCGGAGGGACTAGCGGGTTCGAGCAGTACTTC	CSGSGGTSGFEQYF
.	.	TRBV11-2	TRBJ2-3	TGTGCCAGCAGCTTGGCAGGGGTTGCAGATACGCAGTATTTT	CASSLAGVADTQYF
.	.	TRBV3-1/TRBV3-2	TRBJ1-3	TGTGCCAGCAGCCTCCGACAGAGCTCTGGAAACACCATATATTTT	CASSLRQSSGNTIYF
.	TRBD2	TRBV7-6	TRBJ2-3	TGTGCCAGCAGCTTAACTAGCGGAGACTCTAGCACAGATACGCAGTATTTT	CASSLTSGDSSTDTQYF
once	TRBD1	TRBV9	TRBJ1-2	TGTGCCAGCAGCGTACTCACAGGGGACTATGGCTACACCTTC	CASSVLTGDYGYTF
.	.	TRBV7-6	TRBJ2-3	TGTGCCAGCAGCCGTTCCCGCGAGTCTAGCACAGATACGCAGTATTTT	CASSRSRESSTDTQYF
.	.	TRBV2	TRBJ1-1	TGTGCCAGCAGTCCACAGGTAAAGGGCACTGAAGCTTTCTTT	CASSPQVKGTEAFF
.	.	TRBV9	TRBJ2-1	TGTGCCAGCAGCCCCACAGCGGGTGGCAATGAGCAGTTCTTC	CASSPTAGGNEQFF
.	TRBD2	TRBV6-5	TRBJ2-7	TGTGCCAGCAGTTACTCGACGGGAGGCTACTACGAGCAGTACTTC	CASSYSTGGYYEQYF
.	.	TRBV5-6	TRBJ1-1	TGTGCCAGCAGCTTTTACAGTGTCTGGAACACTGAAGCTTTCTTT	CASSFYSVWNTEAFF
.	.	TRBV11-1	TRBJ1-2	TGTGCCAGCAGCTTTTTCACAGGGTTCTATGGCTACACCTTC	CASSFFTGFYGYTF
.	.	TRBV13	TRBJ1-5	TGTGCCAGCAGCTTGGGGGCAGGTCAGCCCCAGCATTTT	CASSLGAGQPQHF
.	TRBD1	TRBV7-2	TRBJ2-7	TGTGCCAGCAGCCTGGGACAGGGAACCTACGAGCAGTACTTC	CASSLGQGTYEQYF
few	TRBD1	TRBV18	TRBJ1-5	TGTGCCAGCTCACCACCGGGACAGAGCAATCAGCCCCAGCATTTT	CASSPPGQSNQPQHF
.	TRBD2	TRBV7-3	TRBJ2-1	TGTGCCAGCAGCACCCTAGCGGGAGCTCACAATGAGCAGTTCTTC	CASSTLAGAHNEQFF
.	.	TRBV27	TRBJ1-5	TGTGCCAGCAGCCTGACAGGCTTTACGGATCAGCCCCAGCATTTT	CASSLTGFTDQPQHF
.	TRBD1	TRBV30	TRBJ1-5	TGTGCCTGGAGGTCAGGGGGGTATAGCAATCAGCCCCAGCATTTT	CAWRSGGYSNQPQHF
.	TRBD1	TRBV11-1	TRBJ2-7	TGTGCCAGCAGCCTGACAGGGAGCTCCTACGAGCAGTACTTC	CASSLTGSSYEQYF